This T cell receptor (beta chain) comes out of a study of cytomegalovirus exposure and HLA in healthy donors. Study observations and caveats: Using a false discovery rate of 0.05, a later analysis showed that 16,000 or so TCR beta sequences were associated with HLA alleles.

Researchers ran the PCR with 60 Vbeta and 13 Jbeta primers. The assay was immunoSEQ multiplex PCR, and TCRdb's table has in-frame clones only and misses some. Here the sample spans 180,000 or so clones, around 80% being singletons. This clone came up a few times. Its target is unknown. CDR1 LNHNV and CDR2 YYDKDF come from the germline V gene (reference sequence). This CDR3 is built from 15 residues. Between the trimmed V and J ends, which lost 0 bases and 4 bases, there was a span of 10 bases. This sequence was found in a woman between 45 and 60 years old in good health and CMV-seropositive. Sequencing was carried out using PBMCs. The J gene is TRBJ1-3, the V gene TRBV15; D is possibly TRBD1 (5 bases). CDR3 in amino acids: CATSREGLTGNTIYF. CDR3 coding DNA: TGTGCCACCAGCAGAGAGGGACTTACGGGAAACACCATATATTTT.